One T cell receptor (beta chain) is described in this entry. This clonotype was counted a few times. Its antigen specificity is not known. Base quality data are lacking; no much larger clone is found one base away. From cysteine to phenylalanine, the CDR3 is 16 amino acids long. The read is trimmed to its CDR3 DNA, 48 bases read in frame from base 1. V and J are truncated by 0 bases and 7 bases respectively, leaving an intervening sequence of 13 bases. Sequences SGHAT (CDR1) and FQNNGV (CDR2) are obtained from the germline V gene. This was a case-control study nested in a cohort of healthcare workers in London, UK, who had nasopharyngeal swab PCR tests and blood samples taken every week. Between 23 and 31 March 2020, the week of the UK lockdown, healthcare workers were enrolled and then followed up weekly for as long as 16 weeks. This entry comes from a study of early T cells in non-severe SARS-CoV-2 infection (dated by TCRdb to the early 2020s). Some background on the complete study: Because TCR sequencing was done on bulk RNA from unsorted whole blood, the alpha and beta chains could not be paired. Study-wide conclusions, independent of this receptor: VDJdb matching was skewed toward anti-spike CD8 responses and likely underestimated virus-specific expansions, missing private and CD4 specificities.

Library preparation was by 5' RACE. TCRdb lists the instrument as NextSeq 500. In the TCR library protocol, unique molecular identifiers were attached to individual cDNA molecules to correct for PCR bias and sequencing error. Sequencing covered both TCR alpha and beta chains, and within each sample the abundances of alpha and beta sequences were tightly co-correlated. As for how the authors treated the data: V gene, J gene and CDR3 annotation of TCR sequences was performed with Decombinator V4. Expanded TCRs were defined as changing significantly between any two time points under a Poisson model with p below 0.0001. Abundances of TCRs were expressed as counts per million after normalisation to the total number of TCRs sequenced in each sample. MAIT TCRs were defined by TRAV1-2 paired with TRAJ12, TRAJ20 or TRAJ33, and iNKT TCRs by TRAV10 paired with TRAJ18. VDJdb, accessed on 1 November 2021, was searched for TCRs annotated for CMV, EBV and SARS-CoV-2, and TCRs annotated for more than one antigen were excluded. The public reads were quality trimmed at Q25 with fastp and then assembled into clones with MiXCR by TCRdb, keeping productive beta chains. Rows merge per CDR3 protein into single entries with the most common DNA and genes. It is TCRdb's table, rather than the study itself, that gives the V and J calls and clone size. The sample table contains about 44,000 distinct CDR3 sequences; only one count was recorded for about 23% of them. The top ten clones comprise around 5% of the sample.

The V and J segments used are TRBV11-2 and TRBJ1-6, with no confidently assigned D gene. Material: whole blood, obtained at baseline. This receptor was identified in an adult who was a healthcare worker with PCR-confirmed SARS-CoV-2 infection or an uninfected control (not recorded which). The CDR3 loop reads CASSLDAGLRNSPLHF. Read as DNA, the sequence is TGTGCCAGCAGCTTAGATGCAGGCTTAAGGAATTCACCCCTCCACTTT.